The TCR beta chain described here comes from a study of early T cells in non-severe SARS-CoV-2 infection. Study-wide context: Chains were unpaired, as sequencing was done on bulk RNA from unsorted whole blood.

This clonotype was seen a handful of times. Its antigen is currently unknown. Each single cDNA molecule received a unique molecular identifier. TCRdb reprocessed the 5' RACE reads with MiXCR, giving one entry per CDR3 protein. Of some 66,000 distinct CDR3 sequences in the sample, roughly 10% were seen once. The CDR3 has 17 amino acids. The V gene lost 2 bases and the J gene lost 1 base, with 18 bases spanning the gap. Germline CDR1 reads MNHEY; CDR2 reads SVGAGI. Regarding the study as a whole: Reliance on VDJdb matching favored anti-spike CD8 responses; private and CD4 specificities were missed.

The chain has TRBV6-5 and TRBJ2-7, with D perhaps TRBD1 (5 bases). The sequenced sample was whole blood. This receptor was taken from an adult who was a healthcare worker with PCR-confirmed SARS-CoV-2 infection or an uninfected control (not recorded which). CDR3 DNA: TGTGCCAGCAGTTACAGAGCAGGGAAGATAGGTTCCTACGAGCAGTACTTC. This encodes CASSYRAGKIGSYEQYF.